The 28 T cell receptor beta chains given below trace back to one sample, sequenced in a study of cytomegalovirus exposure and HLA in healthy donors. Only in-frame clones appear in the TCRdb table, and some are missing; sequencing was by immunoSEQ multiplex PCR. The sample lists fewer than 150,000 clones; approximately 84% were seen once. The sequencing input was PBMCs. These TCRs come from a man aged 25-40 years in good health and CMV-seropositive.

V gene TRBV4-1 combines with J gene TRBJ1-1, with D maybe TRBD1 (5 bases). Germline lookup yields CDR1 MGHRA and CDR2 YSYEKL. This CDR3 contains 14 residues. V lost 1 base, J lost 7 bases, and 13 bases lay in between. CDR3 amino acids: CASSQGGGGDEAFF. In DNA form, the CDR3 reads TGCGCCAGCAGCCAAGGTGGGGGAGGAGATGAAGCTTTCTTT.

The rearrangement joins TRBV7-2 to TRBJ2-5, with D perhaps TRBD2 (5 bases). V lost 3 bases and J 5 bases, leaving 10 bases between the germline ends. CDR3 length: 13 amino acids. Germline V lookup: CDR1 SGHTA, CDR2 FQGNSA. DNA for the CDR3: TGTGCCAGCAGCTTTTCCGGAGGTGAGACCCAGTACTTC. Protein sequence: CASSFSGGETQYF. The full variable domain, with the rest looked up from reference TRBV7-2 and TRBJ2-5, is GAGVSQSPSNKVTEKGKDVELRCDPISGHTALYWYRQSLGQGLEFLIYFQGNSAPDKSGLPSDRFSAERTGGSVSTLTIQRTQQEDSAVYLCASSFSGGETQYFGPGTRLLVL.

The chain employs TRBV7-2 and TRBJ2-3, with a tentative D call TRBD1 (6 bases). CDR3 length equals 15 residues. Looked up from germline, CDR1 is SGHTA and CDR2 is FQGNSA. V was cut by 3 bases and J by 0 bases, with 10 bases left in between. The CDR3 region is CASSFQTGSTDTQYF. The CDR3 region has the DNA TGTGCCAGCAGCTTCCAAACAGGGAGCACAGATACGCAGTATTTT.

The chain couples TRBV10-1 to TRBJ2-2; 10 positions match TRBD1. CDR1 and CDR2 (germline): WNHNN, SYGVQD (reference sequence). Trimming took 4 bases from V and 6 from J; bases not matched to a gene: 5. The CDR3 contains 15 residues. The CDR3 region is CASSGDRGGPGELFF. The CDR3 DNA is TGCGCCAGCAGTGGGGACAGGGGAGGCCCCGGGGAGCTGTTTTTT.

The rearrangement joins TRBV9 to TRBJ2-7; no definite D call. CDR3 size: 16 residues. Germline CDR1 SGDLS, CDR2 YYNGEE. Trimming pared 0 bases from V and 0 bases from J, leaving 13 bases between. CDR3 sequence reads: CASSVAPGLSSYEQYF. Written as DNA, the CDR3 is TGTGCCAGCAGCGTAGCTCCCGGGTTAAGCTCCTACGAGCAGTACTTC.

The chain employs TRBV15 and TRBJ2-2, with D perhaps matching TRBD2 (6 bases). CDR1 and CDR2 from the germline V gene are LNHNV and YYDKDF (reference sequence). The V end lost 4 bases, the J end lost 5 bases, and 14 bases lay between the germline ends. The CDR3 extends over 15 amino acids. CDR3 nucleotides: TGTGCCACCAGCACCTGGGACTTGGGGACCGGGGAGCTGTTTTTT. It translates to CATSTWDLGTGELFF.

This sequence joins TRBV6-1 and TRBJ2-5; the match to TRBD2 covers 8 bases. The V gene end was trimmed by 11 bases and the J gene end by 5 bases; junction bases not matched to a gene: 16. Germline V gene lookup returns CDR1 MNHNS and CDR2 SASEGT. This CDR3 is 15 amino acids long. CDR3 residues: CAVQGTSGSSETQYF. The CDR3 nucleotides read TGTGCCGTCCAAGGTACCAGCGGGAGTTCGGAGACCCAGTACTTC.

This clone was recorded once. The CDR3 region is CASSLEGTGKGEQYF. CDR3 sequence (DNA): TGTGCCAGCAGCTTGGAGGGGACAGGTAAAGGGGAGCAGTACTTC. This rearrangement joins TRBV5-4 to TRBJ2-7, with 8 bases that match TRBD1. J lost 7 bases, V lost 0 bases, and 9 bases had no gene match. The CDR3 consists of 15 residues. Germline loops: CDR1 SGHNT, CDR2 YYREEE (reference sequence).

The chain combines TRBV7-6 with TRBJ2-7; TRBD2 matches 14 bases. CDR1 is SGHVS and CDR2 is FNYEAQ in the germline V gene. The CDR3 runs 14 residues. Trimming at V came to 6 bases and at J to 6 bases, leaving 4 bases not matched to a gene. The DNA for the CDR3 is TGTGCCAGCAGTCCTGGGACTAGCGGGAGCGAGCAGTACTTC. Amino acids: CASSPGTSGSEQYF.

The chain has TRBV6-5 and TRBJ1-1; possible D gene TRBD1, 6 bases. Germline assignment: CDR1 MNHEY and CDR2 SVGAGI. V was clipped by 6 bases and J by 1 base, with 15 bases between them. CDR3 length equals 15 residues. This CDR3 reads CASRPWTVRNTEAFF. The CDR3 DNA follows: TGTGCCAGCAGACCCTGGACAGTAAGGAACACTGAAGCTTTCTTT.

The J gene is TRBJ1-2, the V gene TRBV6-6; 7 nucleotides line up with TRBD1. Unmatched junction bases numbered 6, after V lost 4 bases and J lost 4 bases. Germline V gene lookup returns CDR1 MNHNY and CDR2 SVGAGI (reference sequence). This CDR3 has 14 amino acids. DNA of the CDR3: TGTGCCAGCAGTTCGACAGGGAGCAGCTATGGCTACACCTTC. Protein: CASSSTGSSYGYTF.

This clone was seen once. V is TRBV2 and J is TRBJ1-3; D gene unclear. The length of the CDR3 is 14 residues. The V gene lost 7 bases and the J gene lost 0 bases, with 10 bases spanning the gap. CDR1 SNHLY and CDR2 FYNNEI come from the germline V gene. The CDR3 DNA reads TGTGCCAGCACGCCGGGGATCTCTGGAAACACCATATATTTT. Translating it yields CASTPGISGNTIYF. The variable domain in full, with the rest retrieved from reference TRBV2 and TRBJ1-3, is EPEVTQTPSHQVTQMGQEVILRCVPISNHLYFYWYRQILGQKVEFLVSFYNNEISEKSEIFDDQFSVERPDGSNFTLKIRSTKLEDSAMYFCASTPGISGNTIYFGEGSWLTVV.

The rearrangement joins TRBV30 to TRBJ2-2; D is unresolved. The CDR3 runs to 13 residues. Germline lookup yields CDR1 GTSNPN and CDR2 SVGIG (reference sequence). V dropped 3 bases and J dropped 5 bases, with 10 bases sitting between them. The CDR3 DNA follows: TGTGCCTGGAGGATGCTTCGGACCGGGGAGCTGTTTTTT. Amino acids: CAWRMLRTGELFF.

V gene TRBV7-7 combines with J gene TRBJ2-5; no clear D gene. Trimming stripped 5 bases from V and 4 bases from J, with 8 bases between. This CDR3 has 12 amino acids. Germline V gene sequence: CDR1 SSHAT, CDR2 FNYEAQ (reference sequence). DNA for the CDR3: TGTGCCAGCAGCCCGTCGGTAGAGACCCAGTACTTC. Translated: CASSPSVETQYF. The entire variable domain, with the rest obtained from reference TRBV7-7 and TRBJ2-5, is as follows: GAGVSQSPRYKVTKRGQDVTLRCDPISSHATLYWYQQALGQGPEFLTYFNYEAQPDKSGLPSDRFSAERPEGSISTLTIQRTEQRDSAMYRCASSPSVETQYFGPGTRLLVL.

CDR3 sequence (DNA): TGTGCCAGTAGTACCACTCTGACTAGCGGTGAGCAGTTCTTC. Protein: CASSTTLTSGEQFF. The chain combines TRBV19 with TRBJ2-1; 9 nucleotides line up with TRBD2. CDR1 and CDR2 from the germline V gene are LNHDA and SQIVND (reference sequence). The CDR3 totals 14 residues. V shed 4 bases and J 9 bases; nucleotides not matched to a gene: 7.

V usage is TRBV4-1 and J usage is TRBJ2-3, with 14 bases that match TRBD2. CDR1 MGHRA and CDR2 YSYEKL come from the germline V gene. There are 17 residues in the CDR3. V shed 1 base and J 5 bases; nucleotides not matched to a gene: 5. CDR3 nucleotides: TGCGCCAGCAGCCAAGTCGGACTAGCGGGAGGTAGAGATACGCAGTATTTT. Its protein is CASSQVGLAGGRDTQYF.

The chain combines TRBV11-3 with TRBJ2-1, with a tentative D call TRBD2 (6 bases). Between the trimmed V and J ends, which lost 1 base and 6 bases, there was a span of 7 bases. Germline V gene sequence: CDR1 SGHNT, CDR2 YENEEA. The CDR3 covers 13 residues. CDR3 amino acids: CASSLVRGNEQFF. The DNA of the CDR3 is TGTGCCAGCAGCTTAGTGCGGGGCAATGAGCAGTTCTTC.

The chain has TRBV5-1 and TRBJ2-2; 12 bases agree with TRBD2. The CDR3 runs 18 residues. The V segment lost 3 bases and the J segment 1 base; nucleotides outside the gene matches: 7. Germline CDR1 and CDR2: SGHRS and YFSETQ. As DNA, the CDR3 is TGCGCCAGCAGCTCCAACCTACTAGCGGGAGGGAACACCGGGGAGCTGTTTTTT. Encoded protein: CASSSNLLAGGNTGELFF. Combining the CDR3 with reference TRBV5-1 and TRBJ2-2 gives the whole variable domain KAGVTQTPRYLIKTRGQQVTLSCSPISGHRSVSWYQQTPGQGLQFLFEYFSETQRNKGNFPGRFSGRQFSNSRSEMNVSTLELGDSALYLCASSSNLLAGGNTGELFFGEGSRLTVL.

The rearrangement links TRBV29-1 to TRBJ1-2, with TRBD1 identical over 8 bases. The trim removed 5 bases at V and 7 bases at J, leaving 12 bases unmatched. This CDR3 region has 14 residues. Germline loops: CDR1 SQVTM, CDR2 ANQGSEA. The CDR3 spells CSVTQGGPLSGYTF. CDR3 DNA sequence: TGCAGCGTTACACAGGGGGGGCCTCTTTCTGGCTACACCTTC.

The chain employs TRBV7-9 and TRBJ2-5, with a weak D call TRBD1 (5 bases). The CDR3 runs 15 residues. CDR1 is SEHNR, CDR2 FQNEAQ, per germline (reference sequence). V lost 1 base and J lost 4, with 13 bases in between. The CDR3 sequence is CASSLGSGFRETQYF. The CDR3 DNA reads TGTGCCAGCAGCTTAGGTTCAGGGTTTAGAGAGACCCAGTACTTC.

The count of this clone is one. The V and J genes are TRBV5-1 and TRBJ2-7, with 9 bases lining up with TRBD1. CDR1 and CDR2 from the germline V gene are SGHRS and YFSETQ. The ends lost 3 bases at V and 7 bases at J; junction bases unmatched: 8. This CDR3 region has 14 residues. CDR3: CASSSGQGRDEQYF. Here the CDR3 DNA reads TGCGCCAGCAGCTCGGGACAGGGCCGTGATGAGCAGTACTTC.

V usage is TRBV18 and J usage is TRBJ1-1, with 8 bases lining up with TRBD1. This CDR3 comprises 17 residues. V was pared by 2 bases and J by 0 bases, with 8 bases of the junction left unmatched. Germline loops: CDR1 KGHSH, CDR2 LQKENI. CDR3 sequence reads: CASSPVRAGGMNTEAFF. In DNA, the CDR3 is TGTGCCAGCTCACCAGTCAGGGCAGGGGGCATGAACACTGAAGCTTTCTTT.

The genes are TRBV2 and TRBJ2-7; TRBD1 is a possible D gene (6 bases). With 3 bases removed from V and 4 bases from J, the gap between germline ends came to 16 bases. Germline CDR1 and CDR2: SNHLY and FYNNEI. The CDR3 is 15 residues long. CDR3 nucleotide sequence: TGTGCCAGCAGTGAGGTTTTGTGGACAGCTTACGAGCAGTACTTC. Translating it yields CASSEVLWTAYEQYF. The whole variable domain, remainder taken from reference TRBV2 and TRBJ2-7, is EPEVTQTPSHQVTQMGQEVILRCVPISNHLYFYWYRQILGQKVEFLVSFYNNEISEKSEIFDDQFSVERPDGSNFTLKIRSTKLEDSAMYFCASSEVLWTAYEQYFGPGTRLTVT.

J is TRBJ2-1 and V is TRBV7-3; weak D call: TRBD2 (5 bases). This CDR3 region has 16 residues. The germline gives CDR1 SGHTA, CDR2 FQGTGA. Trimming cost V 2 bases and J 0 bases, with 11 bases left between them. The CDR3: CASSLSQRSSYNEQFF. As DNA, the CDR3 is TGTGCCAGCAGCTTATCCCAGCGGAGCTCCTACAATGAGCAGTTCTTC.

The CDR3, as DNA: TGTGCCAGCAGCCAAGGGACAGAACTTAATGAAAAACTGTTTTTT. The encoded protein is CASSQGTELNEKLFF. The rearrangement uses TRBV4-2 and TRBJ1-4, with D tentatively TRBD1 (6 bases). Trimming took off 1 base at V and 4 bases at J, with 10 bases between the two ends. This CDR3 has 15 amino acids. Per the germline V gene, CDR1 is LGHNA and CDR2 is YNFKEQ.

The V and J genes are TRBV30 and TRBJ2-2, with 8 nucleotides matching TRBD2. The germline CDR1 and CDR2 sequences are GTSNPN and SVGIG (reference sequence). The CDR3 runs to 15 residues. J gave up 0 bases and V 5 bases, and 5 bases lay outside the gene matches. CDR3 DNA sequence: TGTGCCTGGGATAGCGGGGCCCCGAACACCGGGGAGCTGTTTTTT. It specifies CAWDSGAPNTGELFF.

This chain links TRBV7-9 with TRBJ2-3; 8 positions match TRBD2. Germline CDR1 and CDR2: SEHNR and FQNEAQ (reference sequence). The CDR3 covers 16 residues. After removal of 5 bases from V and 1 base from J, the junction contained 8 bases not matched to a gene. CDR3 sequence (DNA): TGTGCCAGCAGCCCAAACACCGGGGGGGGCACAGATACGCAGTATTTT. Encoded protein: CASSPNTGGGTDTQYF.

The genes are TRBV27 and TRBJ1-3; perhaps TRBD1 as D (5 bases). The V gene's germline CDR1 is MNHEY and CDR2 SMNVEV (reference sequence). V lost 5 bases and J 4 bases, leaving 9 bases between the germline ends. This CDR3 region has 13 residues. CDR3: CASSAGSGNTIYF. DNA for the CDR3: TGTGCCAGCAGTGCAGGGTCAGGAAACACCATATATTTT.